Listed below are T cell receptor beta chains from one sample, sequenced in a study of metastatic and nonmetastatic thyroid tumors. TCRdb used MiXCR to call clones anew from the PCR reads. The sample has 53,000 or so clones; more than 20% are singletons. The specimen sequenced was blood. The receptor set was obtained from a female donor with papillary thyroid cancer or a benign thyroid nodule (not recorded which). Some clones in this sample may be carry-over from other donors' samples. The CDR3 runs from the conserved cysteine through the conserved F or W. A D gene is named only where the DNA matches it firmly. Size is omitted from some rows. Given values are once, few, many or a class for expanded clones.

d_gene,abundance,j_gene,v_gene,CDR3aa,CDR3nt
TRBD1,-,TRBJ1-1,TRBV3-1,CARSQRQGANTEAFF,TGTGCCCGCAGCCAACGACAGGGAGCGAACACTGAAGCATTCTTT
-,many,TRBJ2-3,TRBV5-1,CASSLGQLTDTQYF,TGCGCCAGCAGCTTGGGACAGCTCACAGATACGCAGTATTTT
-,many,TRBJ1-1,TRBV6-1,CASSESETEAFF,TGTGCCAGCAGTGAAAGTGAGACTGAAGCTTTCTTT
-,many,TRBJ1-5,TRBV19,CASSFPTGFGNQPQHF,TGTGCCAGTAGCTTCCCGACGGGTTTCGGTAATCAGCCCCAGCATTTT
TRBD2,many,TRBJ2-1,TRBV2,CASRPTSGSYNEQFF,TGTGCCAGCAGACCAACTAGCGGGAGTTACAATGAGCAGTTCTTC
-,few,TRBJ2-5,TRBV6-1,CSSRPGLETQYF,TGTTCCAGCAGACCGGGACTAGAGACCCAGTACTTC
-,-,TRBJ1-6,TRBV7-3,CASSPEGGNTSPLHF,TGTGCCAGCAGCCCAGAGGGTGGAAATACTTCACCCCTCCACTTT
TRBD2,many,TRBJ2-7,TRBV3-1,CASSLGTSRNYEQYF,TGTGCCAGCAGCCTCGGGACTAGCAGAAACTACGAGCAGTACTTC
-,few,TRBJ2-1,TRBV6-2/TRBV6-3,CASSYLARLEGVSENEQSF,TGTGCCAGCAGTTACTTAGCTAGACTAGAGGGAGTTTCGGAGAATGAGCAGTCCTTC
-,many,TRBJ2-7,TRBV7-9,CASSFPGTLRYEQYF,TGTGCCAGCAGCTTTCCCGGGACCCTAAGATACGAGCAGTACTTC
TRBD1,many,TRBJ2-1,TRBV6-6,CASSYSTGAYEQFF,TGTGCCAGCAGTTACTCAACAGGGGCGTATGAGCAGTTCTTC
TRBD1,many,TRBJ1-4,TRBV29-1,CSVFGTGKNEKLFF,TGCAGCGTATTCGGGACAGGAAAAAATGAAAAACTGTTTTTT
TRBD2,many,TRBJ2-1,TRBV18,CASSPQRESGEQFF,TGTGCCAGCTCACCGCAGCGGGAGTCCGGTGAGCAGTTCTTC
-,many,TRBJ2-2,TRBV5-1,CASSLDRAGTGELFF,TGCGCCAGCAGCTTGGACAGGGCGGGGACCGGGGAGCTGTTTTTT
-,-,TRBJ2-3,TRBV11-2,CASINGHGGGTDTQYF,TGTGCCAGCATCAACGGACATGGCGGAGGCACAGATACGCAGTATTTT
-,many,TRBJ1-5,TRBV19,CASSMEAARNSQHF,TGTGCCAGTAGTATGGAGGCCGCGAGGAATTCCCAGCATTTT
-,many,TRBJ2-5,TRBV4-1,CASSQGERQGQETQYF,TGCGCCAGCAGCCAAGGGGAGCGCCAGGGGCAAGAGACCCAGTACTTC
-,-,TRBJ1-2,TRBV19,CASTYREHVGYTF,TGTGCCAGTACCTACAGGGAGCATGTTGGCTACACCTTC
-,many,TRBJ1-2,TRBV29-1,CSVEDVWLGYTF,TGCAGCGTTGAAGATGTATGGCTTGGCTACACCTTC
TRBD1,-,TRBJ2-3,TRBV7-8,CASSERTGTDTQYF,TGTGCCAGCAGCGAACGGACAGGCACAGATACTCAGTATTTT
TRBD2,many,TRBJ2-3,TRBV5-1,CASNEAGGTDTQYF,TGCGCCAGCAATGAAGCGGGAGGCACAGATACGCAGTATTTT
-,-,TRBJ2-3,TRBV5-4,CASRGDPAGTDTQYF,TGTGCCAGCAGAGGGGACCCGGCGGGCACAGATACGCAGTATTTT
-,once,TRBJ2-2,TRBV4-1,CASSQVRSTGTNTGELFF,TGCGCCAGCAGCCAAGTGCGGTCGACAGGCACGAACACCGGGGAGCTGTTTTTT
-,many,TRBJ1-5,TRBV12-3/TRBV12-4,CASSLGGSNQPQHF,TGTGCCAGCAGTTTAGGAGGGAGCAATCAGCCCCAGCATTTT
-,many,TRBJ1-2,TRBV5-4,CASSGTGINYGYTF,TGTGCCAGCAGCGGAACAGGGATTAACTATGGCTACACCTTC
-,-,TRBJ1-6,TRBV28,CASSLRAESSPLHF,TGTGCCAGCAGTTTACGGGCGGAGAGTTCACCCCTCCACTTT
-,many,TRBJ1-1,TRBV9,CASSRGPGIDTEAFF,TGTGCCAGCAGTCGGGGCCCGGGCATCGACACTGAAGCTTTCTTT
TRBD1,many,TRBJ2-7,TRBV11-2,CASSLRQGAYEQYF,TGTGCCAGCAGCCTACGACAGGGGGCTTACGAGCAGTACTTC
-,many,TRBJ2-5,TRBV6-1,CASSSGEGETQYF,TGTGCCAGCAGCTCAGGGGAGGGGGAGACCCAGTACTTC
-,-,TRBJ2-3,TRBV5-1,CASSMLAHTDTQYF,TGCGCCAGCAGCATGCTAGCGCACACAGATACGCAGTATTTT
TRBD1,many,TRBJ2-1,TRBV28,CASRDRANEQFF,TGTGCCAGCAGGGACAGGGCGAATGAGCAGTTCTTC